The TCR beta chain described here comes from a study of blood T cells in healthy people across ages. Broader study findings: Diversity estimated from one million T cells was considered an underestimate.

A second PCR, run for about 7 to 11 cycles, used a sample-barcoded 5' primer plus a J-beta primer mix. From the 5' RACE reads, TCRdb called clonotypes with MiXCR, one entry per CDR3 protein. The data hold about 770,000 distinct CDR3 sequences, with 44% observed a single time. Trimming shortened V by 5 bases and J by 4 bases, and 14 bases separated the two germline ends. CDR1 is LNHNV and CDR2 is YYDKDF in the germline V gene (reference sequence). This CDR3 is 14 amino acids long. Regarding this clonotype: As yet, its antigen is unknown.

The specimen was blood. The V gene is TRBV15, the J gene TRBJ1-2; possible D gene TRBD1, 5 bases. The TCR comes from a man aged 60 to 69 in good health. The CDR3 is CATSGNRHLYGYTF. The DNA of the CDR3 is TGTGCCACCAGCGGAAACAGGCACCTCTATGGCTACACCTTC. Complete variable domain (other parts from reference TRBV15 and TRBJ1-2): DAMVIQNPRYQVTQFGKPVTLSCSQTLNHNVMYWYQQKSSQAPKLLFHYYDKDFNNEADTPDNFQSRRPNTSFCFLDIRSPGLGDTAMYLCATSGNRHLYGYTFGSGTRLTVV.